These 2 T cell receptor beta chains were all obtained from the same sample, sequenced in a study of shared clonotypes between healthy human individuals. The assay was immunoSEQ multiplex PCR, and TCRdb's table has in-frame clones only and misses some. This sample has some 1 million clones, with under 80% found just once. The sample taken for sequencing was memory CD4+ T cells sorted from blood. Stated subset: CD45RA-negative fraction. The receptors were gathered from a man aged 18 to 30 in good health.

This CDR3 is CASRGILAEETQYF. The DNA of the CDR3 is TGTGCCAGCAGAGGTATTCTAGCGGAAGAGACCCAGTACTTC. The chain uses TRBV2 and TRBJ2-5, with 7 bases fitting TRBD2. Germline-derived CDR1 and CDR2 are SNHLY and FYNNEI. The V gene end was trimmed by 6 bases and the J gene end by 3 bases; junction bases not matched to a gene: 7. The CDR3 spans 14 residues.

The chain combines TRBV5-1 with TRBJ1-2; possibly TRBD1 for D (5 bases). This CDR3 contains 15 residues. Trimming left V 4 bases short and J 4 bases short, with 17 bases between. Germline V gene lookup returns CDR1 SGHRS and CDR2 YFSETQ. The CDR3 reads CASSLQGAGTYGYTF. CDR3 nucleotides: TGCGCCAGCAGCCTCCAAGGTGCAGGGACCTATGGCTACACCTTC.